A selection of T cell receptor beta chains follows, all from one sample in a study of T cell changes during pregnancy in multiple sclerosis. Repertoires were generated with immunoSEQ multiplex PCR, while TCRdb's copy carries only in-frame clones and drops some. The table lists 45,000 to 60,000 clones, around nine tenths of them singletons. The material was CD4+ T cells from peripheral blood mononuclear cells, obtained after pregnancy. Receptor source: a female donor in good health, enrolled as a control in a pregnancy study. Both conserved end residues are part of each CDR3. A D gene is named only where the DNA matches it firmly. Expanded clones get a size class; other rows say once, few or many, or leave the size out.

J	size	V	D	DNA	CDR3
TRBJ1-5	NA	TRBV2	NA	TGTGCCAGCAGTAGACAGTATAGCAATCAGCCCCAGCATTTT	CASSRQYSNQPQHF
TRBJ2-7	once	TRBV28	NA	TGTGCCAGCACCCTGGGGGCAGTTCCCTACGAGCAGTACTTC	CASTLGAVPYEQYF
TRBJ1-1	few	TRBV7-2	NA	TGTGCCAGCAGCCATTCAAGGGGTGAAGCTTTCTTT	CASSHSRGEAFF
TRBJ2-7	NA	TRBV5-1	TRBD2	TGCGCCAGCAGGCGTACTAGCGGGAGGAGCTACGAGCAGTACTTC	CASRRTSGRSYEQYF
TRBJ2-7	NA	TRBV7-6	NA	TGTGCCAGCAGCTTAGAAGAGGGCCACGAGCAGTACTTC	CASSLEEGHEQYF
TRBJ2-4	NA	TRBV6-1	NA	TGTGCCGGGAGTCGTCAACTGGGTGCCAAAAACATTCAGTACTTC	CAGSRQLGAKNIQYF
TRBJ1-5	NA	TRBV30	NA	TGTGCCTGGAGTGTGGGCCAGTTCGATCAGCCCCAGCATTTT	CAWSVGQFDQPQHF
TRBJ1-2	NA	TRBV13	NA	TGTGCCAGCAGCCTAGGTTCCGGTGGCTACACCTTC	CASSLGSGGYTF
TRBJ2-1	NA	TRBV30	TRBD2	TGTGCCTGGACTCCCTATTGGGGTAGCGGGGGGATTGAGCTTAACAATGAGCAGTTCTTC	CAWTPYWGSGGIELNNEQFF
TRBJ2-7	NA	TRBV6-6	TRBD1	TGTGCCAGCATCAGGACAGGGGGCACCTACGAGCAGTACTTC	CASIRTGGTYEQYF
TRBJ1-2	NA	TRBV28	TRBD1	TGTGCCAGCAGTTTTACAGGGGGCCATAACTATGGCTACACCTTC	CASSFTGGHNYGYTF
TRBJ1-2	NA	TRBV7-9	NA	TGTGCCAGCAGCTTCAACAGGGACGGCTACACCTTC	CASSFNRDGYTF
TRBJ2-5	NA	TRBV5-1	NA	TGCGCCAGCAGCTTGGAAGGGGTCAGGGAGACCCAGTACTTC	CASSLEGVRETQYF
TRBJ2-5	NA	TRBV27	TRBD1	TGTGCCAGCAGTTTGCCGGGACAGGGCAAGACCCAGTACTTC	CASSLPGQGKTQYF
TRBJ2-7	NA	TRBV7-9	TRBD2	TGTGCCAGCAGCTCGTGGACTAGCGGGACCTACGAGCAGTACTTC	CASSSWTSGTYEQYF
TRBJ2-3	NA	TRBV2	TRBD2	TGTGCCAGCAAAGAGCGGGAGGGGGTAAATACGCAGTATTTT	CASKEREGVNTQYF
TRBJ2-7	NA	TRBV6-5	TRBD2	TGTGCCAGCAGTAGGAGCGGGAGGGCCGACGAGCAGTACTTC	CASSRSGRADEQYF
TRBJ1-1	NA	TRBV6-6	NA	TGTGCCAGCCGGAGGGACACTGAAGCTTTCTTT	CASRRDTEAFF
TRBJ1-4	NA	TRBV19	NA	TGTGCCAGTAGCAACCAACAGGCGACGCTAAATGAAAAACTGTTTTTT	CASSNQQATLNEKLFF
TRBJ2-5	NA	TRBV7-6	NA	TGTGCCAGCAGCTTAGGGTCAGGCCAAGAGACCCAGTACTTC	CASSLGSGQETQYF
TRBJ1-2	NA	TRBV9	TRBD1	TGTGCCAGCAGCGTACAGGGGGGTTCCTATGGCTACACCTTC	CASSVQGGSYGYTF
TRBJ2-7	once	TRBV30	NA	TGTGCCTGGAGTGTTGTGTTTAGCTCCTACGAGCAGTACTTC	CAWSVVFSSYEQYF
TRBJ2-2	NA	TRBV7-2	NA	TGTGCCAGCAGCTTAAGTGGTGGGAGATCCCCCGGGGAGCTGTTTTTT	CASSLSGGRSPGELFF
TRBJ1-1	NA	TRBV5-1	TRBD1	TGCGCCAGCAGCTTGGGCGACAGGGATGGGACTGAAGCTTTCTTT	CASSLGDRDGTEAFF
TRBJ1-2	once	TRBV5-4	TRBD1	TGTGCCAGCAGCCAAACTCGACAGGGAGGAAGCTATGGCTACACCTTC	CASSQTRQGGSYGYTF
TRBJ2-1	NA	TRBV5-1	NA	TGCGCCAGCCGCGAAGCCGGACAGCAGATCTCCTACAATGAGCAGTTCTTC	CASREAGQQISYNEQFF
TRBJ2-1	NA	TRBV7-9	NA	TGTGCCAGCAGCTTAGAGGGACTCATCAATGAGCAGTTCTTC	CASSLEGLINEQFF
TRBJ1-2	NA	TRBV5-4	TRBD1	TGTGCCGTTTCCAATCGACAGGGAAAGGGGGGCTACACCTTC	CAVSNRQGKGGYTF
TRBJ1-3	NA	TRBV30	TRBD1	TGTGCCTGGAAAGAGACAGGGTTCGGAAACACCATATATTTT	CAWKETGFGNTIYF
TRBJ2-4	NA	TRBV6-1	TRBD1	TGTGCCAGCAGTCGGACAGGGGGTGACAAAAACATTCAGTACTTC	CASSRTGGDKNIQYF
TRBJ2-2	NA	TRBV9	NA	TGTGCCAGCAGCGTAGAGGGGCTTCACACCGGGGAGCTGTTTTTT	CASSVEGLHTGELFF
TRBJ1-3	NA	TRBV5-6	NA	TGTGCCAGCAGTCATACCGGGTGGGGGGAAGAAGGAAACACCATATATTTT	CASSHTGWGEEGNTIYF
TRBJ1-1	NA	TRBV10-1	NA	TGCGCCAGCAGAGACAGAGTTAACACTGAAGCTTTCTTT	CASRDRVNTEAFF
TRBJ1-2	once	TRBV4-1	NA	TGCGCCAGCAGCCCCCGACAGGATAACTATGGCTACACCTTC	CASSPRQDNYGYTF
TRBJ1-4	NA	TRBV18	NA	TGTGCCAGCTCACCAGGGCAGGGCGGTGAAAAACTGTTTTTT	CASSPGQGGEKLFF
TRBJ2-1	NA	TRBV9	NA	TGTGCCAGCAGCGTAACAGAAACCCCAAAATCCTACAATGAGCAGTTCTTC	CASSVTETPKSYNEQFF
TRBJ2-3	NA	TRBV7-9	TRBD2	TGTGCCAGCAGCTTAGCGTCGGGGACTAGTCTAAGCACAGATACGCAGTATTTT	CASSLASGTSLSTDTQYF
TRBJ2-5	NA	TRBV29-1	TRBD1	TGCAGCGTTGGTTCGACAGGGGACCAAGGGACCCAGTACTTC	CSVGSTGDQGTQYF
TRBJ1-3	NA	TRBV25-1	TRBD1	TGTGCCAGCAGTGGACAGGGCCCTGGAAACACCATATATTTT	CASSGQGPGNTIYF
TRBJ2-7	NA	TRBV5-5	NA	TGTGCCAGCAGCTTGTTTGCAGGGCCCGCCTACGAGCAGTACTTC	CASSLFAGPAYEQYF